This T cell receptor (beta chain) was identified in a study of cytomegalovirus exposure and HLA in healthy donors. Findings and caveats of the study: Some TCR beta chains (around 160 of them) were listed as cytomegalovirus-associated.

Comments on this clone: Its target is unknown.

In germline, CDR1 is SGHTA, CDR2 FQGNSA. The CDR3 runs to 11 residues. V was shortened by 5 bases and J by 8 bases, with 8 bases between the two germline ends. The data were produced by immunoSEQ multiplex PCR, yet TCRdb's version contains in-frame clones alone and is incomplete. In the table there are fewer than 200,000 clones, roughly 85% of which are singletons. The sample comprised PBMCs. The rearrangement uses TRBV7-2 and TRBJ2-3, with D possibly being TRBD1 (5 bases). The clonotype was recovered from a man younger than 35 in good health and CMV-seropositive. The CDR3 spells CASSPQGTQYF. In DNA form, the CDR3 reads TGTGCCAGCAGCCCCCAGGGTACGCAGTATTTT.